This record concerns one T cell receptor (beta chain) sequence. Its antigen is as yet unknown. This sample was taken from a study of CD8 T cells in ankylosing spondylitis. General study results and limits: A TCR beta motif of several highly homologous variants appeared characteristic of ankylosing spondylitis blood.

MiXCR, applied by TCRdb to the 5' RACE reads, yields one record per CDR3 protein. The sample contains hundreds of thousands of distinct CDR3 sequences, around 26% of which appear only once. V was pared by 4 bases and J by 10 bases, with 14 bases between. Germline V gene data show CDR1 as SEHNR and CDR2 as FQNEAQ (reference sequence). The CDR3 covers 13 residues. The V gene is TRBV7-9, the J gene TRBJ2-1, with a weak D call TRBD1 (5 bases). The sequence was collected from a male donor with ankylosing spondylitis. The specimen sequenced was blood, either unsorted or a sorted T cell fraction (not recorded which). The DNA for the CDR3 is TGTGCCAGCAGCTCCCGCAGGGATAACGAGCAGTTCTTC. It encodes CASSSRRDNEQFF. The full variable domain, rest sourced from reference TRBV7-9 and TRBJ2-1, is DTGVSQNPRHKITKRGQNVTFRCDPISEHNRLYWYRQTLGQGPEFLTYFQNEAQLEKSRLLSDRFSAERPKGSFSTLEIQRTEQGDSAMYLCASSSRRDNEQFFGPGTRLTVL.